The 2 T cell receptor beta chains in this list originate from one sample, sequenced in a study of PD-1 blockade in classical Hodgkin lymphoma. Only in-frame clones appear in the TCRdb table, and some are missing; sequencing was by immunoSEQ multiplex PCR. This repertoire shows tens of thousands of clones, roughly 80% found once; its top ten account for approximately 2.4%. Relapse was seen in all patients after autologous stem cell transplantation, and brentuximab vedotin exposure was variable. The CD4+ T cells used were purified from thawed PBMCs through magnetic negative selection. The source was CD4+ T cells from blood, collected at baseline. The receptors were sampled from a human donor with classical Hodgkin lymphoma.

The chain employs TRBV6-1 and TRBJ2-5; D perhaps matches TRBD1 (6 bases). Per the germline V gene, CDR1 is MNHNS and CDR2 is SASEGT. Trimming removed 7 bases at V and 2 bases at J, with 11 bases between. The CDR3 runs to 13 residues. This chain's CDR3 is CASKPGVQETQYF. CDR3 nucleotides: TGTGCCAGCAAGCCAGGGGTGCAAGAGACCCAGTACTTC.

The chain combines TRBV7-9 with TRBJ1-4; no definite D call. CDR3 length: 13 residues. CDR1 SEHNR and CDR2 FQNEAQ come from the germline V gene (reference sequence). Trimming shortened V by 2 bases and J by 7 bases, and 8 bases separated the two germline ends. The CDR3 nucleotides read TGTGCCAGCAGCTTATTTAATAGTGAAAAACTGTTTTTT. Amino acid sequence: CASSLFNSEKLFF.